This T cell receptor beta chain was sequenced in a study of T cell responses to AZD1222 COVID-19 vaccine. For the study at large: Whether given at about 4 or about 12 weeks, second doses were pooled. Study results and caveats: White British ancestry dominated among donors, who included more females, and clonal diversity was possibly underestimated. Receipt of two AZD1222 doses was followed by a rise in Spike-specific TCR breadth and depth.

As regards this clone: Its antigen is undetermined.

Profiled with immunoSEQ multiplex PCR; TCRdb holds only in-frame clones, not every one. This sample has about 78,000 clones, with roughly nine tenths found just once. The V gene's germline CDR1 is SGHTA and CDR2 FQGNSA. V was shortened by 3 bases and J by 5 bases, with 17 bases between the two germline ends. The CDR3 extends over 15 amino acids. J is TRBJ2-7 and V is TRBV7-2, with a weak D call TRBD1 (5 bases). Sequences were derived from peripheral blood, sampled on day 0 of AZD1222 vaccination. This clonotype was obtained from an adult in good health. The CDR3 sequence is CASSLDGLRENEQYF. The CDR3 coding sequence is TGTGCCAGCAGCTTGGACGGGCTCAGGGAAAACGAGCAGTACTTC.